The 28 T cell receptor beta chains presented below share a single source sample, sequenced in a study of radiation and T cells in renal cell carcinoma. Assay: immunoSEQ multiplex PCR; the TCRdb copy retains only in-frame clones and omits some. The sample has about 26,000 clones; 81% are singletons. Regarding time point: blood 2 weeks post-SBRT. As for treatment: 15 Gy SBRT to primary tumor, nephrectomy 4 weeks later. The source was blood, collected from a patient whose treatment included radiotherapy and nephrectomy. The receptors were gathered from a man in his sixties with renal cell carcinoma.

The J gene is TRBJ2-1, the V gene TRBV5-1; 9 bases align to TRBD1. The germline V gene has CDR1 SGHRS and CDR2 YFSETQ. J was trimmed by 9 bases and V by 0 bases; bases with no gene match: 13. This CDR3 has 17 amino acids. This CDR3 is CASSLVPKGQGTSEQFF. DNA for the CDR3: TGCGCCAGCAGCTTGGTCCCGAAGGGACAGGGCACCTCTGAGCAGTTCTTC.

This sequence joins TRBV30 and TRBJ2-1; possibly TRBD1 or TRBD2 for D (5 bases each). The V gene lost 1 base and the J gene lost 6 bases, with 19 bases spanning the gap. The CDR3 contains 16 residues. CDR1 is GTSNPN and CDR2 is SVGIG in the germline V gene (reference sequence). Here the CDR3 reads CAWSDKGLGGGNEQFF. CDR3 nucleotide sequence: TGTGCCTGGAGTGATAAGGGGCTAGGAGGAGGCAATGAGCAGTTCTTC.

This chain joins TRBV6-5 and TRBJ1-1; D is unresolved. V shed 6 bases and J shed 3 bases, with 11 bases lying between them. Germline values: CDR1 MNHEY, CDR2 SVGAGI. The CDR3 is 13 residues long. DNA of the CDR3: TGTGCCAGCAGACCCGCTACTCACACTGAAGCTTTCTTT. This translates into CASRPATHTEAFF.

V usage is TRBV7-8 and J usage is TRBJ1-3; D gene ambiguous. The CDR3 spans 15 residues. With 5 bases removed from V and 0 bases from J, the gap between germline ends came to 11 bases. Germline V gene lookup returns CDR1 SGHVS and CDR2 FQNEAQ. The CDR3 coding sequence is TGTGCCAGCAGCATGGACGGATTCTCTGGAAACACCATATATTTT. It translates to CASSMDGFSGNTIYF.

CDR3 in DNA: TGTGCCACTGGCCCGGGACGGTCCTACGAGCAGTACTTC. Amino acids: CATGPGRSYEQYF. The chain joins TRBV5-8 to TRBJ2-7, with D perhaps given as TRBD1 or TRBD2 (5 bases each). Trimming left V 9 bases short and J 1 base short, with 14 bases between. Germline CDR1 is SGHTS and CDR2 is YDEGEE. The CDR3 runs 13 residues.

V gene TRBV5-1 combines with J gene TRBJ2-3; no clear D. The germline V gene encodes CDR1 SGHRS and CDR2 YFSETQ. V was pared by 0 bases and J by 4 bases, with 9 bases between. This CDR3 is 14 amino acids long. In DNA form, the CDR3 reads TGCGCCAGCAGCTTGGACCAACAGTCAGATACGCAGTATTTT. Its protein is CASSLDQQSDTQYF.

The V and J genes are TRBV27 and TRBJ2-3, with 8 bases lining up with TRBD2. Germline assignment: CDR1 MNHEY and CDR2 SMNVEV (reference sequence). The CDR3 runs to 16 residues. The V segment lost 8 bases and the J segment 6 bases; nucleotides outside the gene matches: 16. The CDR3 bases are TGTGCCAGCCTTAAAGCGGGAGAGTCCGCGCGGGATACGCAGTATTTT. Amino acid sequence: CASLKAGESARDTQYF.

In its sample, this clone was seen a few times. This sequence joins TRBV14 and TRBJ1-1; D is unclear. The CDR3 covers 15 residues. Germline values: CDR1 SGHDN, CDR2 FVKESK. V lost 0 bases to trimming and J lost 4 bases, with 12 bases between them. DNA for the CDR3: TGTGCCAGCAGCCAAGATCGGGGTTCAGGCACTGAAGCTTTCTTT. Translating it yields CASSQDRGSGTEAFF.

This chain joins TRBV10-3 and TRBJ2-3; D unresolved. CDR1 is ENHRY, CDR2 SYGVKD, per germline. CDR3 length equals 13 residues. Trimming cost V 2 bases and J 3 bases, with 6 bases left between them. The CDR3 reads CAISEGRTDTQYF. The CDR3 DNA is TGTGCCATCAGTGAGGGAAGGACAGATACGCAGTATTTT.

This chain links TRBV30 with TRBJ2-5; 8 bases map to TRBD1. TRBJ2-7 matches the DNA end more closely, so the J call is doubtful. The CDR3 sequence is 17 residues long. Germline V CDR1 and CDR2: GTSNPN, SVGIG (reference sequence). CDR3: CAWSGVTGVLVVDEQYF. As DNA, the CDR3 is TGTGCCTGGAGTGGTGTGACAGGGGTCTTGGTAGTGGACGAGCAGTACTTC.

The chain uses TRBV30 and TRBJ2-1; D may be TRBD2 (6 bases). V was trimmed by 5 bases and J by 15 bases, leaving 20 bases between them. This CDR3 has 12 amino acids. Germline-derived CDR1 and CDR2 are GTSNPN and SVGIG (reference sequence). The CDR3 bases are TGTGCCTGGCAGGTTGTCGGGAGAGGTCGGTTCTTC. Amino acid sequence: CAWQVVGRGRFF. Based on the CDR3 plus reference TRBV30 and TRBJ2-1, the full variable domain is SQTIHQWPATLVQPVGSPLSLECTVEGTSNPNLYWYRQAAGRGLQLLFYSVGIGQISSEVPQNLSASRPQDRQFILSSKKLLLSDSGFYLCAWQVVGRGRFFGPGTRLTVL.

The V gene is TRBV5-1, the J gene TRBJ2-3; tentative D call: TRBD1 (6 bases). CDR1 SGHRS and CDR2 YFSETQ come from the germline V gene. V was trimmed by 0 bases and J by 2 bases, leaving 10 bases between them. The CDR3 sequence is 15 residues long. The CDR3 DNA sequence: TGCGCCAGCAGCTTGGGGGCAGGGGTCACAGATACGCAGTATTTT. The encoded protein is CASSLGAGVTDTQYF. The whole variable domain, remainder taken from reference TRBV5-1 and TRBJ2-3, is KAGVTQTPRYLIKTRGQQVTLSCSPISGHRSVSWYQQTPGQGLQFLFEYFSETQRNKGNFPGRFSGRQFSNSRSEMNVSTLELGDSALYLCASSLGAGVTDTQYFGPGTRLTVL.

The CDR3 sequence is CASSPSRSPGADEQYF. The CDR3 DNA sequence: TGTGCCAGCTCACCTTCTAGGTCTCCAGGGGCGGACGAGCAGTACTTC. The chain is built from TRBV18 and TRBJ2-7; the D gene is possibly TRBD1 (6 bases). V lost 3 bases, J lost 5 bases, and 20 bases lay in between. The CDR3 is 16 amino acids. Germline CDR1 reads KGHSH; CDR2 reads LQKENI.

This chain joins TRBV9 and TRBJ2-2; D unresolved. Per the germline V gene, CDR1 is SGDLS and CDR2 is YYNGEE. This CDR3 has 12 residues. V was clipped by 4 bases and J by 3 bases, with 4 bases between them. In DNA form, the CDR3 reads TGTGCCAGCAGCCCGTACACCGGGGAGCTGTTTTTT. Encoded protein: CASSPYTGELFF.

This clone was found once. The gene calls are TRBV18 and TRBJ2-7; no firm D call. The V and J ends lost 6 bases and 7 bases respectively, with 13 bases between them. Per the germline V gene, CDR1 is KGHSH and CDR2 is LQKENI. This CDR3 is 12 amino acids long. The chain's CDR3 is CASSPVREEQYF. CDR3 sequence (DNA): TGTGCCAGCTCGCCCGTTAGGGAAGAGCAGTACTTC.

CDR3 amino acids: CATSKSRGFKAEAFF. In DNA form, the CDR3 reads TGTGCCACCAGCAAGTCCCGGGGTTTTAAAGCTGAAGCTTTCTTT. The chain is built from TRBV15 and TRBJ1-1; no reliable D call. This CDR3 has 15 amino acids. In germline, CDR1 is LNHNV, CDR2 YYDKDF (reference sequence). V was trimmed by 4 bases and J by 6 bases, leaving 18 bases between them.

The V gene is TRBV5-1, the J gene TRBJ1-5; TRBD1 might be the D (5 bases). The V gene's germline CDR1 is SGHRS and CDR2 YFSETQ. The CDR3 is 14 residues long. V lost 1 base to trimming and J lost 6 bases, with 11 bases between them. The CDR3 DNA reads TGCGCCAGCAGCTTGCCCGGGGACGGTCAGCCCCAGCATTTT. Its protein product is CASSLPGDGQPQHF.

As concerns this clone: The junction differs from germline at one of its ends, possibly a read error. The rearrangement uses TRBV29-1 and TRBJ1-1; D uncertain. The V gene's germline CDR1 is SQVTM and CDR2 ANQGSEA. The CDR3 loop spans 11 amino acids. The CDR3 protein is CSVQENTEAFF. The CDR3 nucleotides read TGCAGCGTTCAAGAGAACACTGAAGCTTTCTTT.

The gene calls are TRBV11-1 and TRBJ2-7, with no clear D. Germline V gene sequence: CDR1 SGHAT, CDR2 FQDESV (reference sequence). Trimming pared 0 bases from V and 0 bases from J, leaving 9 bases between. The CDR3 loop spans 15 amino acids. CDR3 bases: TGTGCCAGCAGCTTAGCCCCCACTCCCTCCTACGAGCAGTACTTC. Translation gives CASSLAPTPSYEQYF.

This chain uses TRBV6-5 with TRBJ1-3, with TRBD1 as a possible D gene (5 bases). The CDR3 runs 14 residues. CDR1 is MNHEY, CDR2 SVGAGI, per germline. The ends were cut back, 8 bases at V and 2 bases at J, with 13 bases in the middle. This chain's CDR3 is CASFDQGTGNTIYF. The CDR3 DNA follows: TGTGCCAGCTTCGATCAGGGTACTGGAAACACCATATATTTT.

This clone has only one observation. The chain employs TRBV11-2 and TRBJ1-5, with D uncertain. This CDR3 region has 13 residues. Germline CDR1 SGHAT, CDR2 FQNNGV. V was cut by 3 bases and J by 5 bases, with 8 bases left in between. In nucleotides, the CDR3 is TGTGCCAGCAGCTTTGGCCGGGATCAGCCCCAGCATTTT. The encoded protein is CASSFGRDQPQHF.

The chain is built from TRBV29-1 and TRBJ2-2; weak D call: TRBD1 (5 bases). V was clipped by 4 bases and J by 4 bases, with 16 bases between them. Germline CDR1 is SQVTM and CDR2 is ANQGSEA. The CDR3 is made up of 15 amino acids. The CDR3 nucleotides read TGCAGCGTTGCCCCCGGCGACAGACCCACCGGGGAGCTGTTTTTT. Its protein product is CSVAPGDRPTGELFF.

This chain links TRBV14 with TRBJ2-1; weak D call: TRBD1 (6 bases). The length of the CDR3 is 16 residues. V lost 1 base to trimming and J lost 9 bases, with 19 bases between them. CDR1 is SGHDN, CDR2 FVKESK, per germline. CDR3 region: CASSQGGWQGLSEQFF. CDR3 nucleotides: TGTGCCAGCAGCCAAGGTGGTTGGCAGGGGCTTAGTGAGCAGTTCTTC.

This clone was seen only once. The genes are TRBV30 and TRBJ2-7, with unresolved D. Trimming took 2 bases from V and 5 from J, leaving 10 bases between them. Germline V gives CDR1 GTSNPN, CDR2 SVGIG (reference sequence). There are 12 residues in the CDR3. CDR3 loop: CAWSRPLNEQYF. The DNA of the CDR3 is TGTGCCTGGAGTCGACCCTTGAACGAGCAGTACTTC.

This clone appeared a few times. The chain links TRBV5-1 to TRBJ2-3; TRBD1 might be the D (6 bases). This CDR3 is 14 amino acids long. Germline V gives CDR1 SGHRS, CDR2 YFSETQ. V was cut by 9 bases and J by 2 bases, with 16 bases left in between. CDR3 region: CATTRGSYTDTQYF. The DNA of the CDR3 is TGCGCCACCACAAGGGGGTCTTACACAGATACGCAGTATTTT. The full variable domain, completed using reference TRBV5-1 and TRBJ2-3, is KAGVTQTPRYLIKTRGQQVTLSCSPISGHRSVSWYQQTPGQGLQFLFEYFSETQRNKGNFPGRFSGRQFSNSRSEMNVSTLELGDSALYLCATTRGSYTDTQYFGPGTRLTVL.

This clone was detected only once. The genes are TRBV5-1 and TRBJ2-1; D possibly corresponds to TRBD1 (7 bases). The CDR3 runs to 14 residues. Germline-derived CDR1 and CDR2 are SGHRS and YFSETQ. V dropped 3 bases and J dropped 4 bases, with 11 bases sitting between them. In DNA form, the CDR3 reads TGCGCCAGCAGCTCGCAGGGGGGTTACAATGAGCAGTTCTTC. Its protein product is CASSSQGGYNEQFF.

This chain uses TRBV4-2 with TRBJ2-1; TRBD2 might be the D (6 bases). The germline V and J ends were trimmed by 2 bases and 4 bases, with 9 bases remaining between them. The CDR3 spans 14 residues. Germline CDR1 reads LGHNA; CDR2 reads YNFKEQ. CDR3 sequence (DNA): TGTGCCAGCAGCCAACGGGCGGGGTACAATGAGCAGTTCTTC. Translated: CASSQRAGYNEQFF.

This chain joins TRBV7-9 and TRBJ1-1, with 7 bases lining up with TRBD1. Germline V CDR1 and CDR2: SEHNR, FQNEAQ (reference sequence). V lost 5 bases to trimming and J lost 2 bases; unmatched junction nucleotides: 8. CDR3 length: 15 amino acids. CDR3 region: CASSPNRGLNTEAFF. Written as DNA, the CDR3 is TGTGCCAGCAGCCCTAACAGGGGTTTAAACACTGAAGCTTTCTTT.